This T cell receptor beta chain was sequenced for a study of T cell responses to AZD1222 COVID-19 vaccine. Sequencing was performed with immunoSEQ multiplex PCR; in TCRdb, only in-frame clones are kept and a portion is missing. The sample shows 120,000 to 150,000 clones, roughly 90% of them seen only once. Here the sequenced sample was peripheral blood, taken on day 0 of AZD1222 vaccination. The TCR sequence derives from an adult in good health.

CDR3 in DNA: TGTGCCAGCAGTTACGCAATTCGTGGGCGCGGCTACACCTTC. This gives the protein CASSYAIRGRGYTF. The J gene is TRBJ1-2, the V gene TRBV6-5; D not resolved. This CDR3 has 14 residues. Trimming shortened V by 2 bases and J by 8 bases, and 15 bases separated the two germline ends. CDR1 MNHEY and CDR2 SVGAGI come from the germline V gene.